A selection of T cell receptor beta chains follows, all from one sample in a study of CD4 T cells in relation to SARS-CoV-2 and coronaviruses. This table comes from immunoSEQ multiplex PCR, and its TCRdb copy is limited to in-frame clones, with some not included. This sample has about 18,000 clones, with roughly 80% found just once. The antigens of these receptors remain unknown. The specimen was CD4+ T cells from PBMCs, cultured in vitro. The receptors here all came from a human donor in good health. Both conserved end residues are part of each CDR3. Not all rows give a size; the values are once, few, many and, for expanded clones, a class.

CASSAIPSSGTGETQYF,TRBJ2-5,.,TRBV6-2/TRBV6-3
CASSRSPAGSYNEQFF,TRBJ2-1,.,TRBV7-8
CASNDRGYTGELFF,TRBJ2-2,few,TRBV6-6
CASNDRGRSEETQYF,TRBJ2-5,.,TRBV7-2
CASSLGQAKSNEQFF,TRBJ2-1,.,TRBV5-8
CASRPGGSYNEQFF,TRBJ2-1,once,TRBV7-2
CASSLPANEQYF,TRBJ2-7,once,TRBV5-6
CASSEEYKLAQYF,TRBJ2-3,.,TRBV6-1
CASSSGRETQYF,TRBJ2-5,.,TRBV2
CASSQDSSGWGDTQYF,TRBJ2-3,.,TRBV3-1/TRBV3-2
CASSTRASGSYPTGELFF,TRBJ2-2,.,TRBV7-9
CASSIIMNTEAFF,TRBJ1-1,.,TRBV19
CASSTTGVYYGYTF,TRBJ1-2,.,TRBV28
CASSLEANQPQHF,TRBJ1-5,.,TRBV5-6
CASSLGGPTTTDTQYF,TRBJ2-3,once,TRBV5-1
CASSLVSGTSGSEQYF,TRBJ2-7,.,TRBV5-1
CASSLGSGNTIYF,TRBJ1-3,.,TRBV5-5
CASSLRGGAEKLFF,TRBJ1-4,.,TRBV18
CASSPRSDTGELFF,TRBJ2-2,.,TRBV18
CASTGTSGSYEQYF,TRBJ2-7,.,TRBV6-5
CASSRSPPGANVLTF,TRBJ2-6,.,TRBV3-1/TRBV3-2
CASSIGTGIDEQYF,TRBJ2-7,.,TRBV19
CASSLSPGRVPQKGQYF,TRBJ2-7,.,TRBV28
CASWPERHAANTGELFF,TRBJ2-2,.,TRBV28
CASSFPGAYSGNTIYF,TRBJ1-3,.,TRBV5-6